Shown below are 25 T cell receptor beta chains from a single sample sequenced in a study of a mutant IDH1 vaccine in newly diagnosed glioma. Described time point: baseline, week 1 (first vaccination visit). As to treatment: pre-vaccination baseline after standard-of-care therapy. Assay: immunoSEQ multiplex PCR; the TCRdb copy retains only in-frame clones and omits some. The sample contains about 92,000 clones, roughly 75% of which appear only once. Here the sequenced sample was PBMCs, taken from a glioma patient treated with radiotherapy, temozolomide or both. The receptors come from a man between 40 and 49 years old with glioma.

The chain is built from TRBV4-3 and TRBJ2-3, with TRBD1 identical over 7 bases. The CDR3 totals 14 residues. Germline V lookup: CDR1 LGHNA, CDR2 YSLEER. Trimming at V came to 4 bases and at J to 4 bases, leaving 5 bases not matched to a gene. CDR3 sequence: CASSRGGGADTQYF. For the CDR3, the DNA is TGCGCCAGCAGCCGAGGGGGCGGCGCAGATACGCAGTATTTT.

The CDR3: CASSQDPAKYNEQFF. Written as DNA, the CDR3 is TGCGCCAGCAGCCAAGATCCGGCGAAATACAATGAGCAGTTCTTC. The chain combines TRBV4-3 with TRBJ2-1; D gene uncertain. CDR1 is LGHNA and CDR2 is YSLEER in the germline V gene. The CDR3 has 15 residues. Trimming shortened V by 0 bases and J by 4 bases, and 10 bases separated the two germline ends.

The CDR3 protein is CASTGTGYEKLFF. As DNA, the CDR3 is TGTGCCAGTACTGGGACAGGGTATGAAAAACTGTTTTTT. The chain links TRBV19 to TRBJ1-4; 9 bases map to TRBD1. The CDR3 totals 13 residues. Germline CDR1 reads LNHDA; CDR2 reads SQIVND (reference sequence). The junction had 3 bases not matched to a gene; V was cut back by 7 bases and J by 6 bases. Using reference TRBV19 and TRBJ1-4 for the parts outside the CDR3, the full variable domain is DGGITQSPKYLFRKEGQNVTLSCEQNLNHDAMYWYRQDPGQGLRLIYYSQIVNDFQKGDIAEGYSVSREKKESFPLTVTSAQKNPTAFYLCASTGTGYEKLFFGSGTQLSVL.

As DNA, the CDR3 is TGTGCCAGCAGCTTGGAGCCGCGGTGGGCTAATGAAAAACTGTTTTTT. It encodes CASSLEPRWANEKLFF. This rearrangement joins TRBV5-4 to TRBJ1-4; D not resolved. The CDR3 is made up of 16 amino acids. The ends were cut back, 0 bases at V and 3 bases at J, with 12 bases in the middle. From germline, CDR1 is SGHNT and CDR2 YYREEE (reference sequence).

The rearrangement joins TRBV19 to TRBJ1-2; unclear D gene. Germline V gene data show CDR1 as LNHDA and CDR2 as SQIVND (reference sequence). V lost 3 bases, J lost 6 bases, and 17 bases lay in between. This CDR3 has 15 amino acids. CDR3 coding DNA: TGTGCCAGTAGTATTCCCTATTCTGGGAGCCATGGCTACACCTTC. The encoded protein is CASSIPYSGSHGYTF.

CDR3 in DNA: TGTGCCAGCAGTGTCTCCGGGACAGGGAGCGGCTACACCTTC. Its protein product is CASSVSGTGSGYTF. V is TRBV6-1 and J is TRBJ1-2, with 9 bases fitting TRBD1. V lost 4 bases and J lost 8; bases outside the gene matches: 8. The length of the CDR3 is 14 residues. Germline V gene sequence: CDR1 MNHNS, CDR2 SASEGT.

J is TRBJ2-3 and V is TRBV6-5, with 10 nucleotides matching TRBD2. The junction had 4 bases not matched to a gene; V was cut back by 4 bases and J by 9 bases. CDR1 MNHEY and CDR2 SVGAGI come from the germline V gene. CDR3 size: 13 residues. The CDR3 nucleotides read TGTGCCAGCAGTTTAGCTAGCGGGGGAACGCAGTATTTT. It codes for CASSLASGGTQYF.

DNA for the CDR3: TGTGCCACGAGTGGAGGGGGCCGGTATGGCTACACCTTC. Translated: CATSGGGRYGYTF. The chain recombines TRBV28 with TRBJ1-2; TRBD1 agrees at 7 bases. The germline gives CDR1 MDHEN, CDR2 SYDVKM. This CDR3 is built from 13 residues. V was pared by 10 bases and J by 5 bases, with 10 bases of the junction left unmatched.

The V and J genes are TRBV7-9 and TRBJ2-7, with unresolved D. The CDR3 covers 13 residues. Trimming stripped 2 bases from V and 3 bases from J, with 8 bases between. Germline V gene data show CDR1 as SEHNR and CDR2 as FQNEAQ (reference sequence). The CDR3 loop reads CASSLINSYEQYF. The CDR3 bases are TGTGCCAGCAGCTTAATCAACAGCTACGAGCAGTACTTC.

The chain combines TRBV15 with TRBJ1-1; no clear D gene. The CDR3 loop spans 14 amino acids. Per germline, CDR1 LNHNV and CDR2 YYDKDF (reference sequence). The ends were cut back, 0 bases at V and 8 bases at J, with 13 bases in the middle. CDR3: CATSRDVLQREAFF. The CDR3 coding sequence is TGTGCCACCAGCAGAGATGTTTTACAACGGGAAGCTTTCTTT.

This clone has a handful of counts. CDR3 in DNA: TGTGCCAGCTCACCGGGACCGACGGCAGCTTTCTTT. Its translation is CASSPGPTAAFF. This chain connects TRBV18 to TRBJ1-1; possible D gene TRBD1, 5 bases. The V gene's germline CDR1 is KGHSH and CDR2 LQKENI. There are 12 residues in the CDR3. Deletions cut 3 bases from V and 10 bases from J, with 12 bases between.

The chain has TRBV15 and TRBJ2-4; tentative D call: TRBD1 (5 bases). Germline CDR1 LNHNV, CDR2 YYDKDF (reference sequence). This CDR3 is built from 16 residues. V dropped 0 bases and J dropped 2 bases, with 11 bases sitting between them. In nucleotides, the CDR3 is TGTGCCACCAGCAGAGATCGGCCAGGGCCCAAAAACATTCAGTACTTC. This codes for CATSRDRPGPKNIQYF.

The J gene is TRBJ2-7, the V gene TRBV19; D unresolved. The germline CDR1 and CDR2 sequences are LNHDA and SQIVND (reference sequence). This CDR3 has 13 residues. The V gene lost 5 bases and the J gene lost 6 bases, with 14 bases spanning the gap. Written as DNA, the CDR3 is TGTGCCAGTAGTTCGGTCGGACGAGGCGAGCAGTACTTC. Translating it yields CASSSVGRGEQYF.

The chain couples TRBV6-1 to TRBJ2-2, with 8 bases fitting TRBD2. V was clipped by 6 bases and J by 5 bases; unmatched bases: 5. The CDR3 has 14 residues. Germline loops: CDR1 MNHNS, CDR2 SASEGT. The CDR3 DNA sequence: TGTGCCAGCAGGCTGGCTAGCGGGACCGGGGAGCTGTTTTTT. Encoded protein: CASRLASGTGELFF.

This clone was found a few times. The V call is TRBV4-3, the J call TRBJ2-7; 7 nucleotides agree with TRBD2. The CDR3 has 17 residues. CDR1 LGHNA and CDR2 YSLEER come from the germline V gene. Trimming took 0 bases from V and 2 from J; bases not matched to a gene: 10. The CDR3 coding sequence is TGCGCCAGCAGCCAAGATGGAACAGGCGGGGGAACCTACGAGCAGTACTTC. It specifies CASSQDGTGGGTYEQYF.

The rearrangement uses TRBV7-6 and TRBJ2-1; the D gene could be TRBD1 or TRBD2 (5 bases each). CDR3 length: 15 amino acids. Trimming shortened V by 1 base and J by 8 bases, and 15 bases separated the two germline ends. Germline CDR1 SGHVS, CDR2 FNYEAQ. The CDR3 protein is CASSLGPTGRHEQFF. Here the CDR3 DNA reads TGTGCCAGCAGCTTAGGGCCAACGGGGCGGCATGAGCAGTTCTTC.

This chain joins TRBV29-1 and TRBJ2-7; 9 positions match TRBD1. The CDR3 runs to 15 residues. Germline V gene sequence: CDR1 SQVTM, CDR2 ANQGSEA. With V trimmed by 2 bases and J by 3 bases, 8 bases remained unmatched. The CDR3 nucleotides read TGCAGCGTTGAAAGAGCGGACAGGGGTTTCTACGAGCAGTACTTC. Its translation is CSVERADRGFYEQYF.

This clone appeared a single time. The chain links TRBV12-5 to TRBJ2-2, with 8 bases matching TRBD1. The CDR3 contains 16 residues. CDR1 is LGHNT, CDR2 FRNRAP, per germline. The J segment lost 6 bases and the V segment lost 7 bases, leaving 13 bases of the junction unmatched. The DNA of the CDR3 is TGTGCTAGTGCCCGGGGGATCGGACAGGGAGCCGGGGAGCTGTTTTTT. Amino acid sequence: CASARGIGQGAGELFF.

V and J are TRBV25-1 and TRBJ2-1; 8 positions match TRBD2. In germline, CDR1 is MGHDK, CDR2 SYGVNS. Trimming cost V 6 bases and J 2 bases; bases outside gene matches: 6. The CDR3 spans 15 residues. The DNA for the CDR3 is TGTGCCAGCAGGCCCTCAGCGGGAGCCTACAATGAGCAGTTCTTC. This gives the protein CASRPSAGAYNEQFF.

The rearrangement links TRBV7-2 to TRBJ2-5; the D is unclear. The V end lost 1 base, the J end lost 7 bases, and 10 bases lay between the germline ends. The CDR3 is 13 amino acids. Germline values: CDR1 SGHTA, CDR2 FQGNSA. In nucleotides, the CDR3 is TGTGCCAGCAGCTTAGACATTCCTGGGACCCAGTACTTC. Translating it yields CASSLDIPGTQYF.

The chain carries TRBV5-6 and TRBJ1-6, with 7 bases that match TRBD1. Per the germline V gene, CDR1 is SGHDT and CDR2 is YYEEEE. J gave up 8 bases and V 4 bases, and 3 bases lay outside the gene matches. The CDR3 length is 13 residues. CDR3 amino acids: CASSRDRDSPLHF. CDR3 bases: TGTGCCAGCAGCCGGGACAGAGATTCACCCCTCCACTTT.

The chain combines TRBV2 with TRBJ2-5; D unclear. Gene TRBJ2-7 matches the end of the DNA better, so the J call may be wrong. CDR1 is SNHLY, CDR2 FYNNEI, per germline. The CDR3 runs 12 residues. The CDR3 sequence: CASRAARSEQYF. CDR3 DNA sequence: TGTGCCAGCAGGGCAGCCCGGAGCGAGCAGTACTTC.

CDR3 amino acids: CASRTRSGNTIYF. In DNA form, the CDR3 reads TGTGCCAGCAGGACAAGATCTGGAAACACCATATATTTT. The rearrangement joins TRBV6-5 to TRBJ1-3; no clear D gene. The CDR3 sequence is 13 residues long. V lost 6 bases and J lost 1, with 7 bases in between. Germline values: CDR1 MNHEY, CDR2 SVGAGI.

The gene calls are TRBV7-8 and TRBJ2-5; 15 bases fit TRBD2. J lost 5 bases, V lost 3 bases, and 4 bases had no gene match. Germline V gene lookup returns CDR1 SGHVS and CDR2 FQNEAQ. The CDR3 runs 16 residues. CDR3 in amino acids: CASSFRTSGGAETQYF. The CDR3 DNA follows: TGTGCCAGCAGCTTTCGGACTAGCGGGGGGGCTGAGACCCAGTACTTC.

This chain joins TRBV30 and TRBJ2-7; the D gene is possibly TRBD2 (6 bases). The ends were cut back, 3 bases at V and 3 bases at J, with 12 bases in the middle. Per germline, CDR1 GTSNPN and CDR2 SVGIG (reference sequence). The CDR3 is 13 amino acids. The CDR3 DNA is TGTGCCTGGAGCGCCGGGACTTTCTACGAGCAGTACTTC. Translation gives CAWSAGTFYEQYF.